This record concerns one T cell receptor (beta chain) sequence. Its antigen is not identified. These data belong to a study of T cell responses to AZD1222 COVID-19 vaccine. Findings of the study overall: Once two AZD1222 doses were given, Spike-specific TCR breadth and depth went up. In the spike-specific TCR repertoire, nearly half reportedly target unmutated variant regions.

The assay was immunoSEQ multiplex PCR, and TCRdb's table has in-frame clones only and misses some. The table shows 150,000 or so clones, with 91% occurring only once. The sequences come from peripheral blood, collected on day 0 of AZD1222 vaccination. The receptor was isolated from an adult in good health.

The CDR3 protein is CASSIWPRMNTEAFF. The CDR3 coding sequence is TGTGCCAGTAGTATTTGGCCCCGGATGAACACTGAAGCTTTCTTT. The chain links TRBV19 to TRBJ1-1; D gene ambiguous. Germline loops: CDR1 LNHDA, CDR2 SQIVND (reference sequence). The germline V and J ends were trimmed by 3 bases and 0 bases, with 11 bases remaining between them. This CDR3 has 15 amino acids.